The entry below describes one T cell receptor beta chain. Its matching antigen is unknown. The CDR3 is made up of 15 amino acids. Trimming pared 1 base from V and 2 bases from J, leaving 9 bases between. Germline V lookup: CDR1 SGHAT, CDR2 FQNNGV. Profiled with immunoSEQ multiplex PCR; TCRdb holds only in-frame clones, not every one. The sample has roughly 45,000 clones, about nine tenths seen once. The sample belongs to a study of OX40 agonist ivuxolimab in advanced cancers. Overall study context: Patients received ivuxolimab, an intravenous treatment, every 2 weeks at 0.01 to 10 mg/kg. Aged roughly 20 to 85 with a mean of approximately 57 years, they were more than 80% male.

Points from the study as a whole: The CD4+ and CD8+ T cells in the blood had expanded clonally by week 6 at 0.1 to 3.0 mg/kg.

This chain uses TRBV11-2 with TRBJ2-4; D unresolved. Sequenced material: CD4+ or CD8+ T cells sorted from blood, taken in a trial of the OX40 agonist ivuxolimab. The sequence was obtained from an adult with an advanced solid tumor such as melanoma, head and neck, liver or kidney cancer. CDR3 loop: CASSLVSGTKNIQYF. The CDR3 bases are TGTGCCAGCAGCTTAGTTTCAGGAACCAAAAACATTCAGTACTTC.